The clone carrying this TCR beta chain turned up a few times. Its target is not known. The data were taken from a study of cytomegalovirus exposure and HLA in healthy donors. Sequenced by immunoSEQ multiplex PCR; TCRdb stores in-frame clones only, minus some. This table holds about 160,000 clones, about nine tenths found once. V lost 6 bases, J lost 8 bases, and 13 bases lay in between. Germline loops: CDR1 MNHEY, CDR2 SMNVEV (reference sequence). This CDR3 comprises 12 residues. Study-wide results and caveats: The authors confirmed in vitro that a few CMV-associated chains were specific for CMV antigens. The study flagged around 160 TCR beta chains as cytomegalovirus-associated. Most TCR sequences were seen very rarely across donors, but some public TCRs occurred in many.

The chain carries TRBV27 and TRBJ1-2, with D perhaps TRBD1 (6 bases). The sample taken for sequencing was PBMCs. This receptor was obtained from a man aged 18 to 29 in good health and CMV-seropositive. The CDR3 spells CASRTGYWGYTF. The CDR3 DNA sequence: TGTGCCAGCAGAACAGGGTATTGGGGCTACACCTTC.